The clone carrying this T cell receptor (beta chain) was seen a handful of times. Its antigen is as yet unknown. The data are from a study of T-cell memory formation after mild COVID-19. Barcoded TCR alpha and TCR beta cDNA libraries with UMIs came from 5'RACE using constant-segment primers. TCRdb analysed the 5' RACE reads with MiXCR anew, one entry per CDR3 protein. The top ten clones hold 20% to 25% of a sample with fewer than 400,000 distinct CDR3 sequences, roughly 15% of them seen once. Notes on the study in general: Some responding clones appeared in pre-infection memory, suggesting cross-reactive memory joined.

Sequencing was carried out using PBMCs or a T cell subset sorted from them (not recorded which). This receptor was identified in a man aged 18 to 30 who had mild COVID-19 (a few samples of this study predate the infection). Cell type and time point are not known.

This CDR3 is CASSQDLAEKLFF. The CDR3 DNA is TGTGCCAGCAGCCAAGATCTGGCCGAAAAACTGTTTTTT. The chain is built from TRBV3-1 and TRBJ1-4; D remains unclear. This CDR3 comprises 13 residues. The germline gives CDR1 LGHDT, CDR2 YNNKEL (reference sequence). Between the trimmed V and J ends, which lost 0 bases and 8 bases, there was a span of 7 bases.